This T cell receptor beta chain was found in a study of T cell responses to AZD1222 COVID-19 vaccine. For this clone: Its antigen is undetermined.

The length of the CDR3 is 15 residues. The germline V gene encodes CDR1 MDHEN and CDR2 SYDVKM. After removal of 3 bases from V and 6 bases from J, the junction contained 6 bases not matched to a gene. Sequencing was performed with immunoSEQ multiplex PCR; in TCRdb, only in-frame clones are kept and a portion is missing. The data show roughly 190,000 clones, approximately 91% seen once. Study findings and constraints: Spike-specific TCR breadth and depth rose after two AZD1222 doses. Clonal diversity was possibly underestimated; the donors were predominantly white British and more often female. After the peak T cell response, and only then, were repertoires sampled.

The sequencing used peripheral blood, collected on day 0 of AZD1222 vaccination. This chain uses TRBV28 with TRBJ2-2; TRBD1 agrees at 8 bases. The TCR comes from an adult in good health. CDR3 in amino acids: CASSFSPGGPGELFF. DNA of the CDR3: TGTGCCAGCAGTTTCTCCCCAGGGGGCCCCGGGGAGCTGTTTTTT. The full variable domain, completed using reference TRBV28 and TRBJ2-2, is DVKVTQSSRYLVKRTGEKVFLECVQDMDHENMFWYRQDPGLGLRLIYFSYDVKMKEKGDIPEGYSVSREKKERFSLILESASTNQTSMYLCASSFSPGGPGELFFGEGSRLTVL.